Below are 8 T cell receptor beta chains sequenced from a single sample in a study of T-cell memory formation after mild COVID-19. TCRdb used MiXCR to reprocess the 5' RACE reads, holding one entry per CDR3 protein. The sample contains about 90,000 distinct CDR3 sequences, 10% to 15% of which appear only once. Sequencing input: PBMCs or a T cell subset sorted from them (not recorded which). The receptor set was obtained from an adult woman who had mild COVID-19 (a few samples of this study predate the infection). Cell type and time point are not known.

This clonotype was found a few times. The chain couples TRBV3-1 to TRBJ2-2, with a possible D match to TRBD2 (5 bases). Germline assignment: CDR1 LGHDT and CDR2 YNNKEL (reference sequence). Trimming cost V 1 base and J 0 bases, with 18 bases left between them. CDR3 length equals 19 residues. CDR3 residues: CASSQVSGRRTANTGELFF. CDR3 sequence (DNA): TGTGCCAGCAGCCAAGTCAGTGGACGGAGGACGGCGAACACCGGGGAGCTGTTTTTT.

The rearrangement links TRBV19 to TRBJ2-4; D possibly corresponds to TRBD2 (6 bases). Per the germline V gene, CDR1 is LNHDA and CDR2 is SQIVND (reference sequence). The CDR3 contains 16 residues. V lost 5 bases and J 0 bases, leaving 14 bases between the germline ends. The CDR3 sequence is CASSPLAGLAKNIQYF. For the CDR3, the DNA is TGTGCCAGTAGTCCCCTGGCGGGGCTAGCCAAAAACATTCAGTACTTC.

Only a few counts were recorded for this clonotype. The chain links TRBV29-1 to TRBJ2-3, with TRBD1 matching 9 bases. CDR1 SQVTM and CDR2 ANQGSEA come from the germline V gene. With V trimmed by 6 bases and J by 5 bases, 6 bases remained unmatched. This CDR3 spans 13 amino acids. The chain's CDR3 is CSVGGTGRDTQYF. For the CDR3, the DNA is TGCAGCGTGGGGGGGACAGGGAGAGATACGCAGTATTTT.

The table lists this clonotype with many counts. The V call is TRBV12-3 or TRBV12-4, the J call TRBJ1-1; 8 nucleotides align to TRBD1. The CDR3 runs to 13 residues. After removal of 6 bases from V and 6 bases from J, the junction contained 6 bases not matched to a gene. The DNA for the CDR3 is TGTGCCAGCAGCCCAGGGGGCAGCTCTGAAGCTTTCTTT. This gives the protein CASSPGGSSEAFF.

The chain carries TRBV2 and TRBJ2-1, with 15 bases matching TRBD2. Per the germline V gene, CDR1 is SNHLY and CDR2 is FYNNEI. Trimming took 7 bases from V and 4 from J; bases not matched to a gene: 8. The CDR3 loop spans 17 amino acids. CDR3 amino acids: CASKGLAGGILYNEQFF. The CDR3 DNA is TGTGCCAGCAAGGGACTAGCGGGAGGAATATTATACAATGAGCAGTTCTTC.

V and J are TRBV6-2 or TRBV6-3 and TRBJ2-7, with TRBD2 as a possible D gene (5 bases). Deletions cut 7 bases from V and 2 bases from J, with 6 bases between. The CDR3 is made up of 11 amino acids. Germline CDR1 MNHEY, CDR2 SVGEGT. The DNA for the CDR3 is TGTGCCAGCACCGGGACCTACGAGCAGTACTTC. Encoded protein: CASTGTYEQYF.

The rearrangement links TRBV29-1 to TRBJ2-7, with 8 bases identical to TRBD1. V shed 3 bases and J 3 bases; nucleotides not matched to a gene: 7. Germline lookup yields CDR1 SQVTM and CDR2 ANQGSEA. This CDR3 contains 14 residues. The CDR3 DNA reads as TGCAGCGTTGAGTGGGGGACAGGTGACTACGAGCAGTACTTC. It translates to CSVEWGTGDYEQYF.

DNA for the CDR3: TGTGCCAGCAGCCAAGTTACTCAACCCCCTGAAGCTTTCTTT. Protein product: CASSQVTQPPEAFF. V is TRBV3-1 and J is TRBJ1-1; unclear D gene. Between the trimmed V and J ends, which lost 1 base and 6 bases, there was a span of 12 bases. CDR3 size: 14 residues. Germline V gene data show CDR1 as LGHDT and CDR2 as YNNKEL (reference sequence).